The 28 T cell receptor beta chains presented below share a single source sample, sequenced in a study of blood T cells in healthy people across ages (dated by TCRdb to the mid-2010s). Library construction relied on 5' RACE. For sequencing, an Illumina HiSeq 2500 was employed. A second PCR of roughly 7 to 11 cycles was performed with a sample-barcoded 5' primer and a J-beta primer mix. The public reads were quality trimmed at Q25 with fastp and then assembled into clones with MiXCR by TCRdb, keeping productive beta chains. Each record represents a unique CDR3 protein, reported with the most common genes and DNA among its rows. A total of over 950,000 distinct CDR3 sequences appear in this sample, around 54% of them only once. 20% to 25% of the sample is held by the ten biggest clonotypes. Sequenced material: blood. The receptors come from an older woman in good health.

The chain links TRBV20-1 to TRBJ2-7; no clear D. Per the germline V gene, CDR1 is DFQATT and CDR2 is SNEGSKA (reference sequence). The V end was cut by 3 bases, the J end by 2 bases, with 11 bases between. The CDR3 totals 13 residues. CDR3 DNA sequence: TGCAGTGCTAGTAATCCCCCAGCCTACGAGCAGTACTTC. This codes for CSASNPPAYEQYF.

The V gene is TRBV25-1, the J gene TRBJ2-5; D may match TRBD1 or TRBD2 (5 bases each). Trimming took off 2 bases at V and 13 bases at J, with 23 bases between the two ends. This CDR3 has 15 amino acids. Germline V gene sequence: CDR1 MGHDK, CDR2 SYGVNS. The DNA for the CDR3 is TGTGCCAGCAGTGAAGGGACGGATGCCTTTGACGAGCGGTACTTC. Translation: CASSEGTDAFDERYF.

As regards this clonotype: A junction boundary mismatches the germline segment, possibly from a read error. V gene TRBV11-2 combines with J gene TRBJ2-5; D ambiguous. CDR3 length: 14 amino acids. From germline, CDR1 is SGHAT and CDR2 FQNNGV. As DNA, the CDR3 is TGTGCCGGCAGCTTGAATCCGGGTCAAGAGACCCAGTACTTC. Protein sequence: CAGSLNPGQETQYF.

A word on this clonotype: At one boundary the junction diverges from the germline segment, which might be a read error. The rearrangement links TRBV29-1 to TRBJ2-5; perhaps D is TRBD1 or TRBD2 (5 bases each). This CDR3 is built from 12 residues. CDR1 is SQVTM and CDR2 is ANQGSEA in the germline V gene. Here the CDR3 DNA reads TGCAGCGTTGATTGGGGGTCGGAGACCCCGTACTTC. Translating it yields CSVDWGSETPYF.

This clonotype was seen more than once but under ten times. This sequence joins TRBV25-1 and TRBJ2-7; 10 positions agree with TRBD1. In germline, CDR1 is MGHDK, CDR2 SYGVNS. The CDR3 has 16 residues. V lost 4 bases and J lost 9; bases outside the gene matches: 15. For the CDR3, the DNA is TGTGCCAGCAGTGGGCCGGGACAGGGGTATCATGTCGGGCAGTACTTC. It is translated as CASSGPGQGYHVGQYF.

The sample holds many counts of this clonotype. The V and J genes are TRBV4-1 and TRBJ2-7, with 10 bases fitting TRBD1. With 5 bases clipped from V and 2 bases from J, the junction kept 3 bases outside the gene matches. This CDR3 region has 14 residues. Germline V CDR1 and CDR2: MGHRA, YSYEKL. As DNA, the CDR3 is TGCGCCAGCAGCTCCGGGACAGGGGCCTACGAGCAGTACTTC. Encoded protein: CASSSGTGAYEQYF.

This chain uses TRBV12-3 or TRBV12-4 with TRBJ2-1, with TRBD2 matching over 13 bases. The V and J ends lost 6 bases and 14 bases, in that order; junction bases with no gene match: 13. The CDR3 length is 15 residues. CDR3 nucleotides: TGTGCCAGCAGCCTCGGACTAGCGGGAGACATCCCTAAGTTCTTC. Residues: CASSLGLAGDIPKFF.

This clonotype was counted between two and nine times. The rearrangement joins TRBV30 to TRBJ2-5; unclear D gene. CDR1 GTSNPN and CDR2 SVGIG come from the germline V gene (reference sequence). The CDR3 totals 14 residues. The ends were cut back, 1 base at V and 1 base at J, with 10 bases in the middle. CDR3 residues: CAWSDARLQETQYF. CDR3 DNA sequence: TGTGCCTGGAGTGATGCGCGACTCCAAGAGACCCAGTACTTC.

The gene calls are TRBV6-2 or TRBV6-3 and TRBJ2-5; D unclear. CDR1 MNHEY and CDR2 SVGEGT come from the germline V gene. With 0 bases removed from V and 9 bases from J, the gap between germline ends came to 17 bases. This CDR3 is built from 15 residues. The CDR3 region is CASSYSRPSRMAQYF. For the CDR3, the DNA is TGTGCCAGCAGTTACTCGAGACCCAGTCGGATGGCCCAGTACTTC.

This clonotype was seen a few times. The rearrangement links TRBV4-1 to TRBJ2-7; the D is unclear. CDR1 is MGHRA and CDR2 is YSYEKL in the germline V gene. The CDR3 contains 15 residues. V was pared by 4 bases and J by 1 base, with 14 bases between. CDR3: CASSPPLRGSYEQYF. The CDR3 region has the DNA TGCGCCAGCAGCCCCCCCCTTCGTGGGTCCTACGAGCAGTACTTC.

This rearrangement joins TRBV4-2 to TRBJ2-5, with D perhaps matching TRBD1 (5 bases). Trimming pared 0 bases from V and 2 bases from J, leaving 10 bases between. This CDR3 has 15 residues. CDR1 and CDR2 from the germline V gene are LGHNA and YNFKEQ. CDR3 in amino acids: CASSQERQPQETQYF. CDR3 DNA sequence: TGTGCCAGCAGCCAAGAGAGACAGCCTCAAGAGACCCAGTACTTC.

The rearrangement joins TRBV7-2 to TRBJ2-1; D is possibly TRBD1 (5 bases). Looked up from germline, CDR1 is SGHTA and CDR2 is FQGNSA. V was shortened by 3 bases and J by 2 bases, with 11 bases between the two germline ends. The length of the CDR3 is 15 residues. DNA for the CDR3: TGTGCCAGCAGCTTCATAGAGGACACCTACAATGAGCAGTTCTTC. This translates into CASSFIEDTYNEQFF.

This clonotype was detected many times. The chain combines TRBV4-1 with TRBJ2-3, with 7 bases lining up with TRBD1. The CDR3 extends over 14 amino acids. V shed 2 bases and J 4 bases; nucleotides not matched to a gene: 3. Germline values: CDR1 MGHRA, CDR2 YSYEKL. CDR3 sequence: CASSQQQGPDTQYF. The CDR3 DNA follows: TGCGCCAGCAGCCAACAACAGGGGCCAGATACGCAGTATTTT.

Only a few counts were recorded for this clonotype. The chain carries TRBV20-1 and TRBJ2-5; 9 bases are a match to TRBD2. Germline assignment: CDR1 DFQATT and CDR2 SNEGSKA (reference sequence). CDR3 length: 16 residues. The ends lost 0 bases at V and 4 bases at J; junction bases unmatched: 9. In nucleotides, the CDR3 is TGCAGTGCTAGAGATCTACTAGCGGGTAGTGGAGAGACCCAGTACTTC. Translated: CSARDLLAGSGETQYF.

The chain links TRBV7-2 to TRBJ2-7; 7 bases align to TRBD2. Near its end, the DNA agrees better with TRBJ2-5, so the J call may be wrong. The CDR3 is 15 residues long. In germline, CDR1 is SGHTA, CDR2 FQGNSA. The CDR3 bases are TGTGCCAGCAGCAAAGGGCGGGAGAAGAGGGAGACCCAGTACTTC. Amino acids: CASSKGREKRETQYF.

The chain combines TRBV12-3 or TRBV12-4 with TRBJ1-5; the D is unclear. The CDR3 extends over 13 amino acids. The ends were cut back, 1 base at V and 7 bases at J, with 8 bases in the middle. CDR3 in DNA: TGTGCCAGCAGTTTAGGGGTGAGGCAGCCCCAGCATTTT. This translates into CASSLGVRQPQHF.

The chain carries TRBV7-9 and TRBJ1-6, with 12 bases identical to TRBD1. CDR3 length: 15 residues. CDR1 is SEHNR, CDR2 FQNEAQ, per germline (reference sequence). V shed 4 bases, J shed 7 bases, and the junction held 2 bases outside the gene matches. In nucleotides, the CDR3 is TGTGCCAGCAGCTCCGGGACAGGGGGCAATTCACCCCTCCACTTT. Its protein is CASSSGTGGNSPLHF. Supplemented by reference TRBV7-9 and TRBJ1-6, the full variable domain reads DTGVSQNPRHKITKRGQNVTFRCDPISEHNRLYWYRQTLGQGPEFLTYFQNEAQLEKSRLLSDRFSAERPKGSFSTLEIQRTEQGDSAMYLCASSSGTGGNSPLHFGNGTRLTVT.

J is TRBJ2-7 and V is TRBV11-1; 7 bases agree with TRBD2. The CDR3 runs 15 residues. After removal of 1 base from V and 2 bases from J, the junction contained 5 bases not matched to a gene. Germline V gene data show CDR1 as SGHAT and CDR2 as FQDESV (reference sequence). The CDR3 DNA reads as TGTGCCAGCAGCTTAGGGCGGGAGAGACCCTACGAGCAGTACTTC. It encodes CASSLGRERPYEQYF.

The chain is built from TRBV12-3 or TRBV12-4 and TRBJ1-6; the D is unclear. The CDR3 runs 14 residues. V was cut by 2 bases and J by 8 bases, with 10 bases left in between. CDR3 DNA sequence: TGTGCCAGCAGTTTATCGGGTCCGGATTCACCCCTCCACTTT. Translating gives CASSLSGPDSPLHF.

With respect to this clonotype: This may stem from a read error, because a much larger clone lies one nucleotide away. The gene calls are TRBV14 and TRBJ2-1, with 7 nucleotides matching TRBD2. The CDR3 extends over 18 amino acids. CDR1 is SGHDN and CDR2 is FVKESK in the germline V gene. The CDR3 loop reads CASSLSRYQRLAFNGQFF. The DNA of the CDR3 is TGTGCCAGCAGCCTATCAAGATACCAGAGACTAGCTTTCAATGGGCAGTTCTTC.

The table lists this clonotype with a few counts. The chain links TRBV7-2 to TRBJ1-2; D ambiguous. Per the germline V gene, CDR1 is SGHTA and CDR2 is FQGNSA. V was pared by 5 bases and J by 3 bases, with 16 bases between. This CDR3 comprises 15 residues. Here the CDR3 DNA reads TGTGCCAGCAGCCCCGCCTGGCGGGAAGACTATGGCTACACCTTC. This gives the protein CASSPAWREDYGYTF. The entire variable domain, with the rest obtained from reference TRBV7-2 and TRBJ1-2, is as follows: GAGVSQSPSNKVTEKGKDVELRCDPISGHTALYWYRQSLGQGLEFLIYFQGNSAPDKSGLPSDRFSAERTGGSVSTLTIQRTQQEDSAVYLCASSPAWREDYGYTFGSGTRLTVV.

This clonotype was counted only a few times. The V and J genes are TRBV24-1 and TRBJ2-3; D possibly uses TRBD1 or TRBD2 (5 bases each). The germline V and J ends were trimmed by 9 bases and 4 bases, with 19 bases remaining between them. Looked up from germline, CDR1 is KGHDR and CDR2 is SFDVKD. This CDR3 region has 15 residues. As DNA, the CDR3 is TGTGCCACCCAAGGGGACCGAGGTTTTTCAGATACGCAGTATTTT. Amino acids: CATQGDRGFSDTQYF.

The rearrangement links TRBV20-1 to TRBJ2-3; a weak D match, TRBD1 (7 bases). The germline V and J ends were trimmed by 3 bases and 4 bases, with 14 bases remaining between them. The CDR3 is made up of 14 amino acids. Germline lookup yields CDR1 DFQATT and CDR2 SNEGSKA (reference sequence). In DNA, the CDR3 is TGCAGTGCTAGTTTCAGGGGGGAGGCAGATACGCAGTATTTT. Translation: CSASFRGEADTQYF.

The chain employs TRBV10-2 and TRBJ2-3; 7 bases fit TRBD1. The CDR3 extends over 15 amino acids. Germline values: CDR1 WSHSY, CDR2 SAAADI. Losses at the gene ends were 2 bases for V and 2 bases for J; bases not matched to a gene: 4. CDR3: CASSERTGHTDTQYF. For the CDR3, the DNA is TGCGCCAGCAGTGAGAGGACAGGACACACAGATACGCAGTATTTT.

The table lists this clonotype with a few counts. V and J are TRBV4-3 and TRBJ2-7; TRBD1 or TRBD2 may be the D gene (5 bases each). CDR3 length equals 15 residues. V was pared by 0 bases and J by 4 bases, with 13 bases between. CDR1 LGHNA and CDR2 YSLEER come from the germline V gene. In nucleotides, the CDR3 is TGCGCCAGCAGCCAAGAGGAGGCAGGGAGATACGAGCAGTACTTC. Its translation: CASSQEEAGRYEQYF.

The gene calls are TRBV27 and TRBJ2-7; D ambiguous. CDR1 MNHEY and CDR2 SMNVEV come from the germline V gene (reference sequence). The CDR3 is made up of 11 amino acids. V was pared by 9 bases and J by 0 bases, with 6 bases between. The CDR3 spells CARTSSYEQYF. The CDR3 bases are TGTGCCAGGACGAGCTCCTACGAGCAGTACTTC.

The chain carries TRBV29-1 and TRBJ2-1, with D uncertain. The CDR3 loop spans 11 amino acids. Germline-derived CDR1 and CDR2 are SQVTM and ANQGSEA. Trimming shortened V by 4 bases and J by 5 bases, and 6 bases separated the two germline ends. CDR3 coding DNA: TGCAGCGTTGTGCTTGACAATGAGCAGTTCTTC. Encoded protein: CSVVLDNEQFF.

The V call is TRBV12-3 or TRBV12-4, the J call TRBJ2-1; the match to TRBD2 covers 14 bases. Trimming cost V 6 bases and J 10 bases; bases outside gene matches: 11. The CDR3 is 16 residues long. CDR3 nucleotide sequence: TGTGCCAGCAGGCCCTCGGGACTAGCGGGGGAGAAGGAGCAGTTCTTC. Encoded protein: CASRPSGLAGEKEQFF.